This passage covers 22 T cell receptor beta chains from one sample sequenced in a study of blood T cells in healthy people across ages. Using a J-beta primer mix together with a sample-barcoded 5' primer, a second PCR was run for about 6 to 11 cycles. TCRdb reanalysed the 5' RACE reads using MiXCR and keeps one entry per CDR3 protein. The data show roughly 2 million distinct CDR3 sequences, with around half seen just once and approximately 2% held by the top ten. Sequencing used blood. All receptors come from a woman aged 40 to 55 in good health.

This clonotype has only one observation. CDR3 in DNA: TGCAGTGCTAGACACCCAGGGGGACTAGCGGGGGGTTACAATGAGCAGTTCTTC. Translated: CSARHPGGLAGGYNEQFF. The chain employs TRBV20-1 and TRBJ2-1, with 15 bases that match TRBD2. With 2 bases clipped from V and 4 bases from J, the junction kept 9 bases outside the gene matches. In germline, CDR1 is DFQATT, CDR2 SNEGSKA (reference sequence). The CDR3 has 18 amino acids.

Of note for this clonotype: A junction boundary mismatches the germline segment, possibly from a read error. The chain is built from TRBV3-1 and TRBJ2-1; no definite D call. The CDR3 runs to 14 residues. The germline V gene has CDR1 LGHDT and CDR2 YNNKEL (reference sequence). The DNA for the CDR3 is TGTACCAGCAGCGTCCGAGTAACCCACAATGAGCAGTTCTTC. This codes for CTSSVRVTHNEQFF.

The gene calls are TRBV3-1 and TRBJ2-4, with D tentatively TRBD2 (7 bases). V was cut by 0 bases and J by 13 bases, with 16 bases left in between. The germline V gene encodes CDR1 LGHDT and CDR2 YNNKEL (reference sequence). The CDR3 consists of 14 residues. The CDR3 is CASSQDPGLGGQYF. CDR3 bases: TGTGCCAGCAGCCAAGATCCAGGACTAGGGGGGCAGTACTTC.

To note about this clonotype: A junction boundary mismatches the germline segment, possibly from a read error. The chain couples TRBV28 to TRBJ2-3, with TRBD2 identical over 10 bases. The CDR3 extends over 16 amino acids. CDR1 is MDHEN and CDR2 is SYDVKM in the germline V gene. CDR3 residues: CASSSESGGAADTQYF. CDR3 coding DNA: TGTGCCAGCAGTTCCGAAAGCGGGGGGGCGGCAGATACACAGTATTTT.

The genes are TRBV20-1 and TRBJ2-1; 7 bases line up with TRBD2. Germline assignment: CDR1 DFQATT and CDR2 SNEGSKA (reference sequence). This CDR3 is built from 14 residues. V gave up 6 bases and J gave up 0 bases; unmatched junction bases: 5. CDR3 DNA sequence: TGCAGTGCCGGCGGGGGTACCTCCTACAATGAGCAGTTCTTC. This translates into CSAGGGTSYNEQFF.

This sequence joins TRBV29-1 and TRBJ2-2; 8 nucleotides match TRBD1. In germline, CDR1 is SQVTM, CDR2 ANQGSEA. Trimming at V came to 6 bases and at J to 4 bases, leaving 7 bases not matched to a gene. This CDR3 contains 14 residues. In nucleotides, the CDR3 is TGCAGCGTCCGGGACAGGAGAGTCACCGGGGAGCTGTTTTTT. As protein: CSVRDRRVTGELFF.

This rearrangement joins TRBV4-3 to TRBJ1-4; D is perhaps TRBD1 (5 bases). This CDR3 comprises 16 residues. Deletions cut 0 bases from V and 9 bases from J, with 17 bases between. Per the germline V gene, CDR1 is LGHNA and CDR2 is YSLEER. The CDR3 coding sequence is TGCGCCAGCAGCCAAGAATTGCGCTCGTGGGGCCAAAAACTGTTTTTT. It encodes CASSQELRSWGQKLFF.

At least ten counts were recorded for this clonotype. This chain joins TRBV27 and TRBJ2-7, with D possibly being TRBD2 (7 bases). The V gene lost 7 bases and the J gene lost 2 bases, with 18 bases spanning the gap. Per germline, CDR1 MNHEY and CDR2 SMNVEV (reference sequence). The CDR3 is made up of 15 amino acids. Written as DNA, the CDR3 is TGTGCCAGCACCAAGGGGGGGGAAGGGACCTACGAGCAGTACTTC. Residues: CASTKGGEGTYEQYF.

This clonotype has only a few counts. V and J are TRBV6-2 or TRBV6-3 and TRBJ2-5; 7 bases match TRBD1. The germline CDR1 and CDR2 sequences are MNHEY and SVGEGT. This CDR3 region has 17 residues. Trimming removed 2 bases from V and 4 bases from J; junction bases left unmatched: 13. The CDR3 loop reads CASSYARDSLHTETQYF. The CDR3 nucleotides read TGTGCCAGCAGTTACGCACGGGACAGCCTACATACAGAGACCCAGTACTTC.

In DNA, the CDR3 is TGTGCCAGCAGCCATGAAACAGGGCTTCGGGAAAAACTGTTTTTT. Protein product: CASSHETGLREKLFF. The J gene is TRBJ1-4, the V gene TRBV3-1; D perhaps matches TRBD1 (6 bases). Germline-derived CDR1 and CDR2 are LGHDT and YNNKEL (reference sequence). The CDR3 length is 15 residues. Trimming removed 3 bases from V and 8 bases from J, with 16 bases in between. Complete variable domain (other parts from reference TRBV3-1 and TRBJ1-4): DTAVSQTPKYLVTQMGNDKSIKCEQNLGHDTMYWYKQDSKKFLKIMFSYNNKELIINETVPNRFSPKSPDKAHLNLHINSLELGDSAVYFCASSHETGLREKLFFGSGTQLSVL.

The chain joins TRBV4-2 to TRBJ2-7, with 8 bases aligning to TRBD1. The germline gives CDR1 LGHNA, CDR2 YNFKEQ. V shed 0 bases and J 0 bases; nucleotides not matched to a gene: 10. This CDR3 is built from 18 residues. CDR3 nucleotide sequence: TGTGCCAGCAGCCAAGACGTGTCACCGACAGGGGCCTCCTACGAGCAGTACTTC. Encoded protein: CASSQDVSPTGASYEQYF.

The chain is built from TRBV20-1 and TRBJ2-3, with 14 nucleotides matching TRBD2. Germline CDR1 is DFQATT and CDR2 is SNEGSKA (reference sequence). V was clipped by 2 bases and J by 5 bases; unmatched bases: 6. The CDR3 spans 16 residues. CDR3 in amino acids: CSARRLAGGQQDTQYF. The CDR3 nucleotides read TGCAGTGCTAGAAGACTAGCGGGGGGGCAGCAAGATACGCAGTATTTT.

This chain uses TRBV6-1 with TRBJ2-7; D not certain. Trimming pared 7 bases from V and 2 bases from J, leaving 9 bases between. The CDR3 runs to 12 residues. CDR1 and CDR2 (germline): MNHNS, SASEGT. The CDR3 coding sequence is TGTGCCAGCACCCGGAATACCTACGAGCAGTACTTC. Translating gives CASTRNTYEQYF.

The gene calls are TRBV28 and TRBJ1-2; D gene uncertain. The V end was cut by 5 bases, the J end by 1 base, with 11 bases between. This CDR3 contains 14 residues. In germline, CDR1 is MDHEN, CDR2 SYDVKM. The CDR3 region has the DNA TGTGCCAGCAGTCCGTATCGACTTAACTATGGCTACACCTTC. As protein: CASSPYRLNYGYTF.

V gene TRBV14 combines with J gene TRBJ2-5; possibly TRBD1 or TRBD2 for D (6 bases each). The CDR3 has 17 amino acids. With 4 bases removed from V and 11 bases from J, the gap between germline ends came to 29 bases. Looked up from germline, CDR1 is SGHDN and CDR2 is FVKESK. The DNA for the CDR3 is TGTGCCAGCAGCCTCTCGGGGGCGCTCTTTTCGGGCAATGAGCAGTACTTC. It is translated as CASSLSGALFSGNEQYF. Full variable domain (rest looked up from reference TRBV14 and TRBJ2-5): EAGVTQFPSHSVIEKGQTVTLRCDPISGHDNLYWYRRVMGKEIKFLLHFVKESKQDESGMPNNRFLAERTGGTYSTLKVQPAELEDSGVYFCASSLSGALFSGNEQYFGPGTRLLVL.

As to this clonotype: It is unclear where the CDR3 begins or ends on the DNA, so no DNA is shown, and the CDR3 is as TCRdb lists it. V gene TRBV5-5 combines with J gene TRBJ2-4; TRBD1 is the table's D call and was not checked against the DNA. Germline CDR1 is SGHKS and CDR2 is YYEKEE (reference sequence). The CDR3 is 19 residues long, ends included. The CDR3 here is CASSGGTGAQKHSVLRQYF.

The rearrangement uses TRBV4-1 and TRBJ2-5; 9 nucleotides line up with TRBD2. This CDR3 is 16 amino acids long. Germline-derived CDR1 and CDR2 are MGHRA and YSYEKL. The V segment lost 0 bases and the J segment 4 bases; nucleotides outside the gene matches: 6. CDR3 nucleotides: TGCGCCAGCAGCCAAGATGGTAGCGGGGGTTTAGAGACCCAGTACTTC. Translating it yields CASSQDGSGGLETQYF.

This clonotype was found many times. V is TRBV7-2 and J is TRBJ2-7; D may be TRBD2 (6 bases). Between the trimmed V and J ends, which lost 6 bases and 3 bases, there was a span of 12 bases. Germline V gene lookup returns CDR1 SGHTA and CDR2 FQGNSA. The CDR3 contains 13 residues. The CDR3 coding sequence is TGTGCCAGCAGTGACCGGGGACTCTACGAGCAGTACTTC. Its translation: CASSDRGLYEQYF.

This sequence joins TRBV2 and TRBJ2-6; the match to TRBD1 covers 8 bases. The V segment lost 4 bases and the J segment 2 bases; nucleotides outside the gene matches: 7. In germline, CDR1 is SNHLY, CDR2 FYNNEI. The CDR3 is 17 residues long. In DNA, the CDR3 is TGTGCCAGCAGTGCTGGACAGGGAGTGGCTGGGGCCAACGTCCTGACTTTC. This codes for CASSAGQGVAGANVLTF.

There are a few counts of this clonotype. The V and J genes are TRBV5-6 and TRBJ2-6, with D tentatively TRBD2 (6 bases). The CDR3 runs to 15 residues. Trimming took 2 bases from V and 2 from J, leaving 8 bases between them. Looked up from germline, CDR1 is SGHDT and CDR2 is YYEEEE. CDR3 amino acids: CASSLLAPGANVLTF. The CDR3 DNA reads as TGTGCCAGCAGCTTACTAGCCCCTGGGGCCAACGTCCTGACTTTC.

There are many counts of this clonotype. The chain combines TRBV20-1 with TRBJ1-5; TRBD1 might be the D (6 bases). The CDR3 totals 15 residues. Germline values: CDR1 DFQATT, CDR2 SNEGSKA (reference sequence). Trimming left V 0 bases short and J 4 bases short, with 13 bases between. CDR3 nucleotide sequence: TGCAGTGCTAGAGATACATGGGGGGCTAATCAGCCCCAGCATTTT. It specifies CSARDTWGANQPQHF.

This clonotype was recorded at least ten times. The V and J genes are TRBV29-1 and TRBJ1-1, with a weak D call TRBD1 (6 bases). This CDR3 spans 13 amino acids. CDR1 is SQVTM and CDR2 is ANQGSEA in the germline V gene. Written as DNA, the CDR3 is TGCAGGGCTGGAGGCGGAGGGGGCACTGAAGCTTTCTTT. It codes for CRAGGGGGTEAFF. Full variable domain (missing parts from reference TRBV29-1 and TRBJ1-1): SAVISQKPSRDICQRGTSLTIQCQVDSQVTMMFWYRQQPGQSLTLIATANQGSEATYESGFVIDKFPISRPNLTFSTLTVSNMSPEDSSIYLCRAGGGGGTEAFFGQGTRLTVV.